Presented here are 31 T cell receptor beta chains from one specimen sequenced in a study of preoperative IRX-2 immunotherapy in early breast cancer. The treatment was: preoperative locoregional IRX-2 cytokine immunotherapy. TCRdb keeps only in-frame clones here, not all; method: immunoSEQ multiplex PCR. Among around 25,000 clones, 78% were seen once, and the ten largest hold approximately 2.2%. The input for sequencing was lymph node tissue, taken before IRX-2 immunotherapy. Receptors were obtained from a human donor with breast cancer.

This clone was detected only once. The J gene is TRBJ1-5, the V gene TRBV4-1; perhaps TRBD1 as D (5 bases). The germline CDR1 and CDR2 sequences are MGHRA and YSYEKL. Between the trimmed V and J ends, which lost 0 bases and 5 bases, there was a span of 11 bases. CDR3 length: 15 residues. The CDR3 DNA follows: TGCGCCAGCAGCCAAGATCGGGAGGGGTATCAGCCCCAGCATTTT. It specifies CASSQDREGYQPQHF.

This clone occurred once. The chain employs TRBV11-3 and TRBJ2-7; 8 bases are shared with TRBD1. Germline assignment: CDR1 SGHNT and CDR2 YENEEA. The CDR3 contains 14 residues. V shed 5 bases, J shed 3 bases, and the junction held 6 bases outside the gene matches. The CDR3 DNA is TGTGCCAGCAGCCTACAGGGGGGAAACTACGAGCAGTACTTC. Protein: CASSLQGGNYEQYF.

The genes are TRBV30 and TRBJ2-7, with TRBD2 matching over 8 bases. V lost 3 bases to trimming and J lost 6 bases; unmatched junction nucleotides: 7. Germline CDR1 reads GTSNPN; CDR2 reads SVGIG (reference sequence). The CDR3 sequence is 13 residues long. CDR3: CAWRPRGGSEQYF. The CDR3, as DNA: TGTGCCTGGAGACCCCGGGGGGGGTCCGAGCAGTACTTC. Looking up the rest from reference TRBV30 and TRBJ2-7 gives the full variable domain: SQTIHQWPATLVQPVGSPLSLECTVEGTSNPNLYWYRQAAGRGLQLLFYSVGIGQISSEVPQNLSASRPQDRQFILSSKKLLLSDSGFYLCAWRPRGGSEQYFGPGTRLTVT.

This chain joins TRBV6-1 and TRBJ1-5; maybe TRBD1 (5 bases). V dropped 0 bases and J dropped 0 bases, with 12 bases sitting between them. Per the germline V gene, CDR1 is MNHNS and CDR2 is SASEGT. The CDR3 is made up of 17 amino acids. The CDR3, as DNA: TGTGCCAGCAGTGAAGCAGGGGCGCTGCCTAGCAATCAGCCCCAGCATTTT. This gives the protein CASSEAGALPSNQPQHF.

Only a few counts were recorded for this clone. The V call is TRBV6-8, the J call TRBJ2-5, with D possibly matching TRBD1 (6 bases). CDR3 length: 14 amino acids. Germline CDR1 is MNHGY and CDR2 is SAAAGT. Between the trimmed V and J ends, which lost 5 bases and 6 bases, there was a span of 16 bases. This chain's CDR3 is CASSVYRDSKTQYF. In DNA form, the CDR3 reads TGTGCCAGCAGTGTGTACAGGGATTCGAAGACCCAGTACTTC.

The V and J genes are TRBV11-3 and TRBJ1-2; 11 nucleotides match TRBD1. The CDR3 is 17 residues long. Looked up from germline, CDR1 is SGHNT and CDR2 is YENEEA. With V trimmed by 5 bases and J by 1 base, 9 bases remained unmatched. CDR3 DNA: TGTGCCAGCAGCCCCGGGACAGGGGGTTTCGGTAACTATGGCTACACCTTC. Residues: CASSPGTGGFGNYGYTF. The variable domain in full, completed from reference TRBV11-3 and TRBJ1-2, reads EAGVVQSPRYKIIEKKQPVAFWCNPISGHNTLYWYLQNLGQGPELLIRYENEEAVDDSQLPKDRFSAERLKGVDSTLKIQPAELGDSAVYLCASSPGTGGFGNYGYTFGSGTRLTVV.

The chain has TRBV19 and TRBJ1-5; D remains ambiguous. Germline loops: CDR1 LNHDA, CDR2 SQIVND (reference sequence). The V end lost 2 bases, the J end lost 0 bases, and 11 bases lay between the germline ends. CDR3 length: 16 amino acids. The DNA for the CDR3 is TGTGCCAGTAGTATACCCCCGGGGTATAGCAATCAGCCCCAGCATTTT. This encodes CASSIPPGYSNQPQHF.

This chain links TRBV28 with TRBJ2-2, with 10 positions matching TRBD2. Germline V gives CDR1 MDHEN, CDR2 SYDVKM. The CDR3 spans 18 residues. The V gene end was trimmed by 5 bases and the J gene end by 2 bases; junction bases not matched to a gene: 11. The DNA of the CDR3 is TGTGCCAGCAGTGCCCACTACTTAGCGGGGGGTAACACCGGGGAGCTGTTTTTT. It is translated as CASSAHYLAGGNTGELFF. Variable domain in full (rest from reference TRBV28 and TRBJ2-2): DVKVTQSSRYLVKRTGEKVFLECVQDMDHENMFWYRQDPGLGLRLIYFSYDVKMKEKGDIPEGYSVSREKKERFSLILESASTNQTSMYLCASSAHYLAGGNTGELFFGEGSRLTVL.

This chain uses TRBV7-6 with TRBJ1-1; TRBD1 matches at 7 bases. The V gene end was trimmed by 5 bases and the J gene end by 11 bases; junction bases not matched to a gene: 20. Looked up from germline, CDR1 is SGHVS and CDR2 is FNYEAQ. The CDR3 sequence is 16 residues long. The CDR3 region is CASSRRSGQADYKAFF. CDR3 bases: TGTGCCAGCAGCAGGCGTAGCGGACAGGCGGACTACAAGGCTTTCTTT.

The chain carries TRBV19 and TRBJ2-1; 9 nucleotides agree with TRBD2. Germline V gene data show CDR1 as LNHDA and CDR2 as SQIVND (reference sequence). With V trimmed by 5 bases and J by 5 bases, 10 bases remained unmatched. CDR3 length: 16 residues. For the CDR3, the DNA is TGTGCCAGTAGTCTCTTTAGCGGGGGTAAGAACAATGAGCAGTTCTTC. Its protein product is CASSLFSGGKNNEQFF.

The chain employs TRBV7-7 and TRBJ1-5, with D tentatively TRBD1 (6 bases). CDR1 and CDR2 from the germline V gene are SSHAT and FNYEAQ (reference sequence). Trimming took 3 bases from V and 11 from J, leaving 20 bases between them. The CDR3 has 15 amino acids. The CDR3: CASSFSAGAVKAQHF. CDR3 coding DNA: TGTGCCAGCAGCTTTTCGGCAGGGGCCGTAAAGGCCCAGCATTTT.

This sequence joins TRBV23-1 and TRBJ2-3; D not resolved. TRBV23-1 is an ORF, with its function uncertain. The CDR3 spans 13 residues. Trimming took 6 bases from V and 2 from J, leaving 9 bases between them. DNA of the CDR3: TGCGCCAGCAGCCTCAAAAACACAGATACGCAGTATTTT. Translation gives CASSLKNTDTQYF.

The CDR3: CASSSKPRAYNSPLHF. CDR3 nucleotides: TGTGCCAGCTCGTCGAAGCCCCGTGCTTATAATTCACCCCTCCACTTT. The gene calls are TRBV18 and TRBJ1-6; the D is unclear. The CDR3 spans 16 residues. CDR1 KGHSH and CDR2 LQKENI come from the germline V gene. Trimming took off 6 bases at V and 4 bases at J, with 16 bases between the two ends.

The genes are TRBV7-5 and TRBJ1-3. TRBV7-5 is a known pseudogene. The CDR3 sequence is 16 residues long. This CDR3 reads CASSPKTAVGPTTIYF. For the CDR3, the DNA is TGTGCCAGCAGCCCCAAGACAGCGGTAGGGCCCACCACCATATATTTT.

The chain carries TRBV7-1 and TRBJ1-5, with D tentatively TRBD1 (5 bases). TRBV7-1 is an open reading frame, and its role is uncertain. The CDR3 is made up of 15 amino acids. V was cut by 4 bases and J by 6 bases, with 16 bases left in between. The CDR3 sequence: CASSLAIGGGQPQHF. The CDR3 coding sequence is TGTGCCAGCAGCTTGGCGATCGGGGGAGGTCAGCCCCAGCATTTT.

The genes are TRBV29-1 and TRBJ2-7; 9 bases are shared with TRBD1. CDR3 size: 13 residues. V lost 8 bases, J lost 4 bases, and 9 bases stayed unmatched. CDR1 is SQVTM, CDR2 ANQGSEA, per germline. This chain's CDR3 is CSFRTGDRYEQYF. The DNA for the CDR3 is TGCAGCTTCCGGACAGGGGATAGGTACGAGCAGTACTTC.

The chain links TRBV7-4 to TRBJ2-7; D is ambiguous. The germline V gene has CDR1 SGHVT and CDR2 SQSDAQ. This CDR3 is 13 amino acids long. V gave up 5 bases and J gave up 0 bases, with 8 bases separating them. The CDR3 coding sequence is TGTGCCAGCAGCCCCCCGGACTCCTACGAGCAGTACTTC. It translates to CASSPPDSYEQYF.

The chain carries TRBV28 and TRBJ1-2; the D is unclear. In germline, CDR1 is MDHEN, CDR2 SYDVKM. The CDR3 is made up of 12 amino acids. Trimming removed 3 bases at V and 4 bases at J, with 6 bases between. CDR3 loop: CASSLGPYGYTF. In DNA form, the CDR3 reads TGTGCCAGCAGTTTGGGTCCCTATGGCTACACCTTC.

The J gene is TRBJ2-3, the V gene TRBV11-3, with D possibly TRBD2 on 6 matching bases. From germline, CDR1 is SGHNT and CDR2 YENEEA. This CDR3 is 14 amino acids long. The ends were cut back, 3 bases at V and 7 bases at J, with 14 bases in the middle. In nucleotides, the CDR3 is TGTGCCAGCAGCTTGGGACTGGGCTTAAATACGCAGTATTTT. As protein: CASSLGLGLNTQYF.

Only a few counts were recorded for this clone. This rearrangement joins TRBV6-8 to TRBJ2-3; 12 nucleotides line up with TRBD1. From germline, CDR1 is MNHGY and CDR2 SAAAGT. Germline trimming cut 6 bases from V and 5 bases from J; bases unmatched to any gene: 9. This CDR3 spans 16 amino acids. The CDR3 DNA reads TGTGCCAGCAGACCCCCGGGACAGGGGGCTGGAGATACGCAGTATTTT. It yields the protein CASRPPGQGAGDTQYF.

The rearrangement joins TRBV19 to TRBJ1-4; D is undetermined. The CDR3 spans 16 residues. Germline V gene data show CDR1 as LNHDA and CDR2 as SQIVND (reference sequence). The V end lost 8 bases, the J end lost 0 bases, and 16 bases lay between the germline ends. Written as DNA, the CDR3 is TGTGCCAGTCGCCTAGGAATTATTGCAACTAATGAAAAACTGTTTTTT. This gives the protein CASRLGIIATNEKLFF.

The chain is built from TRBV5-1 and TRBJ1-2; D gene unclear. The CDR3 extends over 15 amino acids. Trimming cost V 0 bases and J 3 bases, with 12 bases left between them. Looked up from germline, CDR1 is SGHRS and CDR2 is YFSETQ. The CDR3 sequence is CASSLGLAAHYGYTF. The CDR3, as DNA: TGCGCCAGCAGCTTGGGACTAGCGGCCCACTATGGCTACACCTTC.

This clone was seen a handful of times. The chain recombines TRBV19 with TRBJ1-5, with a weak D call TRBD1 (5 bases). The germline gives CDR1 LNHDA, CDR2 SQIVND (reference sequence). V lost 10 bases, J lost 6 bases, and 16 bases lay in between. The length of the CDR3 is 13 residues. CDR3 sequence reads: CAIGTEKGQPQHF. Written as DNA, the CDR3 is TGTGCCATCGGGACTGAGAAGGGTCAGCCCCAGCATTTT.

The chain has TRBV6-8 and TRBJ1-2; TRBD1 matches at 12 bases. Germline CDR1 is MNHGY and CDR2 is SAAAGT. The ends lost 5 bases at V and 7 bases at J; junction bases unmatched: 11. The length of the CDR3 is 16 residues. The CDR3 nucleotides are TGTGCCAGCAGTCTCCCTCGGGGACAGGGGGCGGGTGGCTACACCTTC. Encoded protein: CASSLPRGQGAGGYTF.

The chain links TRBV11-3 to TRBJ1-2; 8 nucleotides match TRBD1. There are 17 residues in the CDR3. Germline V gives CDR1 SGHNT, CDR2 YENEEA. J was trimmed by 2 bases and V by 5 bases; bases with no gene match: 13. The CDR3 DNA sequence: TGTGCCAGCAGCCAAGTCCGGGACAGGCGCCGGAACTATGGCTACACCTTC. Its protein is CASSQVRDRRRNYGYTF.

The V and J genes are TRBV18 and TRBJ1-1; 7 nucleotides align to TRBD1. After removal of 3 bases from V and 0 bases from J, the junction contained 7 bases not matched to a gene. The CDR3 runs to 16 residues. The germline V gene has CDR1 KGHSH and CDR2 LQKENI. CDR3 nucleotide sequence: TGTGCCAGCTCACCTAGACAGGGAAACATGAACACTGAAGCTTTCTTT. Its translation: CASSPRQGNMNTEAFF.

V and J are TRBV30 and TRBJ1-1, with TRBD1 as a possible D gene (6 bases). The CDR3 consists of 14 residues. V was shortened by 0 bases and J by 4 bases, with 12 bases between the two germline ends. Looked up from germline, CDR1 is GTSNPN and CDR2 is SVGIG (reference sequence). The CDR3 DNA sequence: TGTGCCTGGAGTGTAATCGGCAGGGGCACTGAAGCTTTCTTT. It translates to CAWSVIGRGTEAFF.

The chain recombines TRBV4-1 with TRBJ1-2; D might be TRBD1 (6 bases). Germline values: CDR1 MGHRA, CDR2 YSYEKL. The CDR3 covers 13 residues. Between the trimmed V and J ends, which lost 9 bases and 1 base, there was a span of 12 bases. CDR3 loop: CASGGSYNYGYTF. The DNA of the CDR3 is TGCGCCAGTGGGGGCAGTTATAACTATGGCTACACCTTC.

The chain uses TRBV6-8 and TRBJ2-1; 16 positions agree with TRBD2. V shed 10 bases and J 4 bases; nucleotides not matched to a gene: 4. Germline V lookup: CDR1 MNHGY, CDR2 SAAAGT. The length of the CDR3 is 15 residues. CDR3 DNA: TGTGCCACCGGGACTAGCGGGGGGGCTTACAATGAGCAGTTCTTC. Translation gives CATGTSGGAYNEQFF.

The V gene is TRBV19, the J gene TRBJ2-3, with D possibly called TRBD1 or TRBD2 (7 bases each). The germline V and J ends were trimmed by 5 bases and 6 bases, with 21 bases remaining between them. Germline assignment: CDR1 LNHDA and CDR2 SQIVND (reference sequence). This CDR3 contains 16 residues. DNA of the CDR3: TGTGCCAGTAGTCCCCGGGGAGGGGGCAATATGGATACGCAGTATTTT. It yields the protein CASSPRGGGNMDTQYF.

The chain joins TRBV19 to TRBJ2-7, with 11 bases aligning to TRBD2. The CDR3 consists of 13 residues. In germline, CDR1 is LNHDA, CDR2 SQIVND (reference sequence). Trimming removed 10 bases from V and 7 bases from J; junction bases left unmatched: 9. The CDR3 here is CATLGLAAGEQYF. CDR3 nucleotides: TGTGCCACCCTGGGACTAGCGGCTGGGGAGCAGTACTTC.